This T cell receptor (beta chain) came from a study of blood T cell repertoires in COVID-19. Study in general: Both acute and convalescent COVID-19 samples were obtained from the United States, Italy and Spain. T cells, B-cell-depleted T cells, or PBMCs provided the cDNA or gDNA that served as material.

Assay used: immunoSEQ multiplex PCR; TCRdb lists only in-frame clones, some missing. Of some 28,000 clones in the sample, roughly nine tenths were seen once. This clone was seen a few times. The CDR3 totals 16 residues. Trimming took 3 bases from V and 2 from J, leaving 13 bases between them. Germline lookup yields CDR1 KGHDR and CDR2 SFDVKD. The source is a man aged 60 to 69 with acute or convalescent COVID-19. V is TRBV24-1 and J is TRBJ1-5, with D possibly being TRBD1 (5 bases). Sequencing was performed on peripheral blood. CDR3 region: CATSDNLQGGNQPQHF. The CDR3 nucleotides are TGTGCCACCAGTGATAATTTGCAGGGCGGCAATCAGCCCCAGCATTTT.